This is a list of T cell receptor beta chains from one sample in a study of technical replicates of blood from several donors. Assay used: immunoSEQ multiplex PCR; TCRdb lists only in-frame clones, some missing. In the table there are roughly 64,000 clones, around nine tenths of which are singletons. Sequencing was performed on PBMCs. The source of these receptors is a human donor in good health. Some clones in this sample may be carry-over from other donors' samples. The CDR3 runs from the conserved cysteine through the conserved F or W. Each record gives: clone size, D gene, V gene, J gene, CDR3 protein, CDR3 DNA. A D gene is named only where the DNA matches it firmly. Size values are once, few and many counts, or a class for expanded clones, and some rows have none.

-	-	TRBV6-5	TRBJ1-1	CASSYSESTEAFF	TGTGCCAGCAGTTACTCGGAGAGCACTGAAGCTTTCTTT
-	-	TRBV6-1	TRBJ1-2	CASSEAGGYYGYTF	TGTGCCAGCAGTGAAGCCGGGGGGTACTATGGCTACACCTTC
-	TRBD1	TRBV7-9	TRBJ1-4	CASSLARQGLGEKLFF	TGTGCCAGCAGCTTAGCCCGACAGGGCCTAGGAGAAAAACTGTTTTTT
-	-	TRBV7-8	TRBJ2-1	CASRILASNEQFF	TGTGCCAGCAGAATCCTAGCTTCCAATGAGCAGTTCTTC
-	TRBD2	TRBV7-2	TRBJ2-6	CASSVLAQPNKDLTF	TGTGCCAGCAGCGTACTAGCGCAACCCAATAAGGACCTGACTTTC
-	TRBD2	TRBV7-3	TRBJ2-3	CASSRRLAGGTDTQYF	TGTGCCAGCAGCCGAAGACTAGCGGGAGGCACAGATACGCAGTATTTT
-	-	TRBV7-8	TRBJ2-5	CASSQYGNRDQETQYF	TGTGCCAGCAGCCAATATGGAAACAGGGACCAAGAGACCCAGTACTTC
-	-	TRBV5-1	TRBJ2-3	CASSITGMGDTQYF	TGCGCCAGCAGCATCACAGGAATGGGAGATACGCAGTATTTT
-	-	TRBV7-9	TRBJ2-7	CASSWTGYEQYF	TGTGCCAGCAGCTGGACTGGCTACGAGCAGTACTTC
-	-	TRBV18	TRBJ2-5	CASSLGLKETQYF	TGTGCCAGCTCCCTTGGACTGAAAGAGACCCAGTACTTC
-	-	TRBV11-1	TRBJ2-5	CASSPGRGQETQYF	TGTGCCAGCAGCCCAGGACGGGGTCAAGAGACCCAGTACTTC
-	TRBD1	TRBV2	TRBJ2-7	CASSAPGGAGEQYF	TGTGCCAGCAGTGCGCCAGGGGGCGCGGGGGAGCAGTACTTC
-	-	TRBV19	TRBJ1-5	CASSRDSDQPQHF	TGTGCCAGTAGTAGGGACTCAGATCAGCCCCAGCATTTT
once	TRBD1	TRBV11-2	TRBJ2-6	CASSEDRGGANVLTF	TGTGCCAGCAGCGAAGACAGGGGTGGGGCCAACGTCCTGACTTTC
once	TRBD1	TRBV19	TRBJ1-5	CASSSTGTGHSNQPQHF	TGTGCCAGTAGTTCGACCGGGACAGGCCATAGCAATCAGCCCCAGCATTTT
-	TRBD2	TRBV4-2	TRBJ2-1	CASSQDGVGTSGANEQFF	TGTGCCAGCAGCCAGGATGGGGTCGGGACTAGCGGGGCCAATGAGCAGTTCTTC
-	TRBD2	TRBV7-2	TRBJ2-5	CASSSSGRAVETQYF	TGTGCCAGCAGCTCCAGCGGGAGGGCCGTCGAGACCCAGTACTTC
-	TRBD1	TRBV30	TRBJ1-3	CAQYTGALSGNTIYF	TGTGCTCAATACACAGGGGCCCTCTCTGGAAACACCATATATTTT
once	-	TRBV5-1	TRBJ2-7	CASSSGQGMGEQYF	TGCGCCAGCAGCTCGGGGCAGGGGATGGGCGAGCAGTACTTC
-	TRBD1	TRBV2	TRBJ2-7	CASSATGDEQYF	TGTGCCAGCAGCGCTACAGGGGACGAGCAGTACTTC
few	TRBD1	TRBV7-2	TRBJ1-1	CASSPSRTGDQRAFF	TGTGCCAGCAGCCCGTCCCGGACAGGGGACCAAAGAGCTTTCTTT
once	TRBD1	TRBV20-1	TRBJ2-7	CSAGQGNEQYF	TGCAGTGCCGGACAGGGGAACGAGCAGTACTTC
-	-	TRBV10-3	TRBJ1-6	CAIRDWNSPLHF	TGTGCCATCAGGGACTGGAATTCACCCCTCCACTTT
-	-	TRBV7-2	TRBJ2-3	CASSQTDTQYF	TGTGCCAGCAGCCAAACAGATACGCAGTATTTT
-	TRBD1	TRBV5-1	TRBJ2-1	CASTDTGVNEQFF	TGCGCCAGCACTGATACAGGGGTCAATGAGCAGTTCTTC
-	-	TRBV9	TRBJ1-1	CASSVGGLLNTEAFF	TGTGCCAGCAGCGTAGGGGGGCTCCTCAACACTGAAGCTTTCTTT
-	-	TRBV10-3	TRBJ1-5	CAIGADRSRNQPQHF	TGTGCCATCGGAGCAGACCGATCTCGCAATCAGCCCCAGCATTTT
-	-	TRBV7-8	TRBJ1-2	CASSPGQITDNYGYTF	TGTGCCAGCAGCCCCGGACAGATTACAGACAACTATGGCTACACCTTC
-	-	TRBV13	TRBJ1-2	CASSFWGLANYGYTF	TGTGCCAGCAGCTTCTGGGGCCTAGCTAACTATGGCTACACCTTC
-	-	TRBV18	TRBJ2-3	CASSPSGDTQYF	TGTGCCAGCTCCCCGTCGGGAGATACGCAGTATTTT
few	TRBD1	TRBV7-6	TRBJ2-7	CASSPGTGGLLMYEQYF	TGTGCCAGCAGCCCGGGGACAGGGGGCTTGCTGATGTACGAGCAGTACTTC
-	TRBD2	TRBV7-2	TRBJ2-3	CASSVSLGLTSTDTQYF	TGTGCCAGCAGCGTTTCCTTGGGACTAACTAGCACAGATACGCAGTATTTT
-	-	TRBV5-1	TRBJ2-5	CASSYYQETQYF	TGCGCCAGCAGCTACTACCAAGAGACCCAGTACTTC
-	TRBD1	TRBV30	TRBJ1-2	CAWSPGTDGYTF	TGTGCCTGGAGTCCAGGGACAGATGGCTACACCTTC
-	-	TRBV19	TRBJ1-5	CASSMAASNQPQHF	TGTGCCAGTAGTATGGCGGCGAGCAATCAGCCCCAGCATTTT
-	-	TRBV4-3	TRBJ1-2	CASSQDSPGRVGANYGYTF	TGCGCCAGCAGCCAAGATTCGCCTGGTCGGGTCGGAGCTAACTATGGCTACACCTTC
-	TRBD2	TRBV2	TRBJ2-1	CASILQSGGPSSYNEQFF	TGTGCCAGCATCCTTCAGAGCGGGGGTCCGAGCTCCTACAATGAGCAGTTCTTC
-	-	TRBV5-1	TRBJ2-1	CASKLSATDFSYNEQFF	TGCGCCAGCAAACTCAGCGCGACGGATTTCTCCTACAATGAGCAGTTCTTC
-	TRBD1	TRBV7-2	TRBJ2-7	CASSSGQGYYEQYF	TGTGCCAGCAGCTCCGGACAGGGGTACTACGAGCAGTACTTC
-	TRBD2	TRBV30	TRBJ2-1	CAWARGGRGYEQFF	TGTGCCTGGGCTCGGGGCGGGAGGGGGTATGAGCAGTTCTTC
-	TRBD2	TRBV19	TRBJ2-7	CASSPGLAAYEQYF	TGTGCCAGTAGTCCGGGACTAGCGGCCTACGAGCAGTACTTC
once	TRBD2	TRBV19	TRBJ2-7	CASSILAGEAYEQYF	TGTGCCAGTAGTATCTTGGCGGGGGAAGCCTACGAGCAGTACTTC
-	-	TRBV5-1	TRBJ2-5	CASSFSGQTQETQYF	TGCGCCAGCAGCTTTTCCGGACAAACCCAAGAGACCCAGTACTTC
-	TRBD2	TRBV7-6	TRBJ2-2	CASSPSGGPVAGELFF	TGTGCCAGCTCCCCCAGCGGGGGGCCCGTAGCCGGGGAGCTGTTTTTT
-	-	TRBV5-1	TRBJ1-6	CASSLAAGDRFSPLHF	TGCGCCAGCAGCTTGGCGGCGGGAGACCGCTTTTCACCCCTCCACTTT
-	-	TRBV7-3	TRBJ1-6	CASSLSGSRNSPLHF	TGTGCCAGCAGCTTATCAGGGTCGCGTAATTCACCCCTCCACTTT
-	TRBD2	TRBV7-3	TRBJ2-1	CASSQQAGGGTEQFF	TGTGCCAGCAGCCAACAAGCGGGAGGGGGAACCGAGCAGTTCTTC
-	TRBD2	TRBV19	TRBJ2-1	CASSIRASGRVNNEQFF	TGTGCCAGTAGTATTAGAGCTAGCGGGAGGGTCAACAATGAGCAGTTCTTC
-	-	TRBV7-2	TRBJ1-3	CASSSSSGNTIYF	TGTGCCAGCAGCTCGAGCTCTGGAAACACCATATATTTT
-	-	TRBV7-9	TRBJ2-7	CASSDSGYEQYF	TGTGCCAGCAGCGACTCCGGGTACGAGCAGTACTTC
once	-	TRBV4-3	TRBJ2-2	CASSQATVNTGELFF	TGCGCCAGCAGCCAAGCCACGGTGAACACCGGGGAGCTGTTTTTT
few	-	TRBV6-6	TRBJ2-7	CASRTSGFLVLEQYF	TGTGCCAGCAGGACTTCCGGATTTTTAGTACTCGAGCAGTACTTC
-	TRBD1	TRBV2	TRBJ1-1	CASSFVDRGLDEAFF	TGTGCCAGCAGCTTCGTGGACAGGGGGCTGGATGAAGCTTTCTTT
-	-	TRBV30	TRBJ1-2	CAWQQTTGGYTF	TGTGCCTGGCAACAGACCACTGGTGGCTACACCTTC
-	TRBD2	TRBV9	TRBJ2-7	CASSARTSPHEQYF	TGTGCCAGCAGCGCGAGGACTAGTCCACACGAGCAGTACTTC
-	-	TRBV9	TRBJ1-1	CASSASWGVRGEAFF	TGTGCCAGCAGCGCCTCCTGGGGGGTGAGGGGTGAAGCTTTCTTT
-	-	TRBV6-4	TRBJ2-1	CASSDSTKRPQFF	TGTGCCAGCAGTGACTCGACTAAGCGTCCGCAGTTCTTC